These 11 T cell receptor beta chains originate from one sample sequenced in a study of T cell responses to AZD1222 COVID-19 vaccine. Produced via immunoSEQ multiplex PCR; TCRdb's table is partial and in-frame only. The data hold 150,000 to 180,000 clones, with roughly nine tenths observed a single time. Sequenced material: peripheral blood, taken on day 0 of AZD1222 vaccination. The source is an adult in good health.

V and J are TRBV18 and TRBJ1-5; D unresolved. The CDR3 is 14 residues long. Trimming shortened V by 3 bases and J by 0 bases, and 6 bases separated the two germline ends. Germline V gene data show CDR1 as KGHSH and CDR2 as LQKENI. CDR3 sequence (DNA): TGTGCCAGCTCACCCGAGTATAGCAATCAGCCCCAGCATTTT. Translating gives CASSPEYSNQPQHF.

CDR3 region: CASSLVVGVGGLETQYF. The CDR3 DNA reads as TGCGCCAGCAGCTTGGTGGTTGGTGTAGGGGGTCTGGAGACCCAGTACTTC. The chain combines TRBV5-1 with TRBJ2-5, with D perhaps matching TRBD1 (6 bases). Germline CDR1 SGHRS, CDR2 YFSETQ. This CDR3 region has 17 residues. V was pared by 0 bases and J by 5 bases, with 20 bases between. The variable domain in full, completed from reference TRBV5-1 and TRBJ2-5, reads KAGVTQTPRYLIKTRGQQVTLSCSPISGHRSVSWYQQTPGQGLQFLFEYFSETQRNKGNFPGRFSGRQFSNSRSEMNVSTLELGDSALYLCASSLVVGVGGLETQYFGPGTRLLVL.

In DNA, the CDR3 is TGTGCCAGCAGCTTCGAGGGGGGGCGGGAGACCCAGTACTTC. Translating gives CASSFEGGRETQYF. The chain combines TRBV5-4 with TRBJ2-5; possibly TRBD2 for D (7 bases). V lost 2 bases to trimming and J lost 5 bases, with 13 bases between them. Germline CDR1 SGHNT, CDR2 YYREEE (reference sequence). The CDR3 has 14 residues.

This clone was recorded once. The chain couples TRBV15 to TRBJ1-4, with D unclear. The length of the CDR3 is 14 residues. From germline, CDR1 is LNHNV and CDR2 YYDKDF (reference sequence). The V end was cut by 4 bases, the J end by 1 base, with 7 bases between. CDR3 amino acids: CATSTPGTNEKLFF. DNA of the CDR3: TGTGCCACCAGCACACCGGGAACTAATGAAAAACTGTTTTTT.

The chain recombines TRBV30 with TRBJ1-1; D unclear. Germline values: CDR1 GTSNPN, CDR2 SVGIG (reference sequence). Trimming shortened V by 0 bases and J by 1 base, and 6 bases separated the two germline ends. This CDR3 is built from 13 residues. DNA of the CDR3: TGTGCCTGGAGTGTAAAGCCGAACACTGAAGCTTTCTTT. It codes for CAWSVKPNTEAFF.

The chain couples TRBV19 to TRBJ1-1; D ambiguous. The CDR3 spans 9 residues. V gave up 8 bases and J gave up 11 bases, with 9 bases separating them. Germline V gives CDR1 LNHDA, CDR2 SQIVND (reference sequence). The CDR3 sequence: CASGRPAFF. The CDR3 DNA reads TGTGCCAGTGGGAGGCCGGCTTTCTTT.

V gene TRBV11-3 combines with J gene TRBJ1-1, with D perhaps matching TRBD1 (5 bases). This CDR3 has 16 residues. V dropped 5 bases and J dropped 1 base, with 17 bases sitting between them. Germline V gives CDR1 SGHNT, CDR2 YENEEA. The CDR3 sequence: CASSPGLGGTNTEAFF. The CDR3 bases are TGTGCCAGCAGCCCCGGACTAGGAGGGACGAACACTGAAGCTTTCTTT.

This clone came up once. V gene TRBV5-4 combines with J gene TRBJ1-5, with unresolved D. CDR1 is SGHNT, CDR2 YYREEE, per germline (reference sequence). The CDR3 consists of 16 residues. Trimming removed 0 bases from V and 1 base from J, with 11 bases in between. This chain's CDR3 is CASSLGGGQSNQPQHF. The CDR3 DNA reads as TGTGCCAGCAGCTTGGGGGGAGGGCAAAGCAATCAGCCCCAGCATTTT.

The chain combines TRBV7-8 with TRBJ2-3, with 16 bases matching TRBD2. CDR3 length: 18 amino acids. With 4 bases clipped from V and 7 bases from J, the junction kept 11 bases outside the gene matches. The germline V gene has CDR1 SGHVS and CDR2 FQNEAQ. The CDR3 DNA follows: TGTGCCAGCAGCTCGGGACTAGCGGGGGGGCCGGTGAGAAATACGCAGTATTTT. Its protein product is CASSSGLAGGPVRNTQYF.

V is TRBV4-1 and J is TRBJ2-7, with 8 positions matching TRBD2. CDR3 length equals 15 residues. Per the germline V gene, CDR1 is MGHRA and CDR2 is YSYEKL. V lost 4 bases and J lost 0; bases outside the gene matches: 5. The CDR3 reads CASSRHSGVSYEQYF. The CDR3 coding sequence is TGCGCCAGCAGCCGGCATAGCGGGGTCTCCTACGAGCAGTACTTC.

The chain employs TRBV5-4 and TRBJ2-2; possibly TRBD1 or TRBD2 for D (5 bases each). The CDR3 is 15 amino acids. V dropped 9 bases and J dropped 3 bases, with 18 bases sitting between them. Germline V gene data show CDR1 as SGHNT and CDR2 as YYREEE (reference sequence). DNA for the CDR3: TGTGCCACCTCTTGGGGACCACGCTACACCGGGGAGCTGTTTTTT. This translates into CATSWGPRYTGELFF.